This T cell receptor (beta chain) was sequenced for a study of response to subunit inactivated influenza vaccine. General study points: With each seasonal influenza vaccination, the authors suggested, few new T cells are recruited.

This clonotype was detected a few times. Its antigen remains unidentified. TCRdb re-called the RT-PCR reads with MiXCR, one entry per CDR3 protein. The data show about 830,000 distinct CDR3 sequences, with approximately 17% seen just once and roughly 11% held by the top ten. This sequence was found in a man in his fifties or sixties who received an inactivated influenza vaccine. Sequences were derived from PBMCs from blood, sampled about 5 days after vaccination.

DNA of the CDR3: TGCAGTGCTAGACTAGCGGTGAACACCGGGGAGCTGTTTTTT. The encoded protein is CSARLAVNTGELFF. The V and J genes are TRBV20-1 and TRBJ2-2; 7 bases fit TRBD2. The germline V gene has CDR1 DFQATT and CDR2 SNEGSKA (reference sequence). The V and J ends lost 2 bases and 1 base, in that order; junction bases with no gene match: 1. The CDR3 consists of 14 residues.